The TCR beta chain described here comes from a study of blood T cell repertoires in COVID-19. Generated by immunoSEQ multiplex PCR, the TCRdb table keeps only in-frame clones and is missing some. Here the sample spans almost 45,000 clones, around three quarters being singletons. Trimming cost V 10 bases and J 0 bases, with 13 bases left between them. This CDR3 region has 14 residues. CDR1 is MNHEY, CDR2 SVGAGI, per germline. The chain combines TRBV6-5 with TRBJ1-5, with D possibly TRBD1 on 6 matching bases. Sequencing was done on a sample of peripheral blood. This TCR derives from an elderly man with acute or convalescent COVID-19. CDR3 DNA: TGTGCCACCTCGGGACACTTTAGCAATCAGCCCCAGCATTTT. Its protein product is CATSGHFSNQPQHF.